The next 2 T cell receptor beta chains were all read from a single sample in a study of blood T cell repertoires in COVID-19. The table came from immunoSEQ multiplex PCR; TCRdb's copy has only in-frame clones and leaves some out. The sample has roughly 200,000 clones, 80% seen once. The sample consisted of peripheral blood. The source is a man aged 60 to 75 with acute or convalescent COVID-19.

This clone was seen a single time. The V and J genes are TRBV7-2 and TRBJ2-3; D is unclear. The CDR3 consists of 14 residues. V lost 2 bases, J lost 0 bases, and 6 bases lay in between. Germline loops: CDR1 SGHTA, CDR2 FQGNSA. The CDR3 coding sequence is TGTGCCAGCAGCTTATCAACTAGCACAGATACGCAGTATTTT. Encoded protein: CASSLSTSTDTQYF.

The CDR3 DNA follows: TGTGCCAGCAGTTTATCACCCGGGTCGCGCTACAATGAGCAGTTCTTC. This sequence encodes CASSLSPGSRYNEQFF. J is TRBJ2-1 and V is TRBV27, with no clear D. The germline gives CDR1 MNHEY, CDR2 SMNVEV (reference sequence). This CDR3 spans 16 amino acids. V was pared by 0 bases and J by 3 bases, with 12 bases between.